The present T cell receptor beta chain was sequenced within a study of T cells after yellow fever vaccination. Study-level findings and limits: When the response was secondary, it was weaker but reached its peak faster, day 5 versus 15.

The germline V gene encodes CDR1 MNHEY and CDR2 SMNVEV (reference sequence). Trimming removed 1 base from V and 6 bases from J; junction bases left unmatched: 15. There are 17 residues in the CDR3. Using its own MiXCR run on the 5' RACE reads, TCRdb lists one record per CDR3 protein. The table records about 320,000 distinct CDR3 sequences, 9.5% to 12% of them present only once. This clonotype is a singleton in its sample. No antigen is known for it. The gene calls are TRBV27 and TRBJ2-7, with TRBD1 identical over 7 bases. The source material was CD4+ T cells sorted from PBMCs, sampled 45 days after the yellow fever booster vaccination. This sequence originates from a man younger than 35 who received the YFV17D yellow fever vaccine. In nucleotides, the CDR3 is TGTGCCAGCAGTTTATGGGTGACCGGGACAGCCCTCTCCGAGCAGTACTTC. It yields the protein CASSLWVTGTALSEQYF.